The present entry profiles one T cell receptor beta chain with its context. The entry originates in a study of cytomegalovirus exposure and HLA in healthy donors. V was shortened by 2 bases and J by 1 base, with 7 bases between the two germline ends. In germline, CDR1 is LNHDA, CDR2 SQIVND (reference sequence). The CDR3 is 14 amino acids. Data came from immunoSEQ multiplex PCR; TCRdb stores just in-frame clones and leaves some out. The sample comprises roughly 90,000 clones, 85% of which are singletons, and more than 20% rests with the top ten. The sequenced sample was PBMCs. The source of this sequence is a man between 18 and 29 years old in good health and CMV-seropositive. The V call is TRBV19, the J call TRBJ2-3; the D gene is possibly TRBD1 (6 bases). As DNA, the CDR3 is TGTGCCAGTAGTATACGGACAGGCACAGATACGCAGTATTTT. Amino acid sequence: CASSIRTGTDTQYF.